This T cell receptor beta chain comes out of a study of blood T cells in healthy people across ages. Study-wide points: A strong correlation was found between TCR beta diversity and the percentage of naive T cells.

Trimming stripped 7 bases from V and 2 bases from J, with 16 bases between. The CDR3 is 14 amino acids. Germline CDR1 is SGDLS and CDR2 is YYNGEE. As to this clonotype: Its antigen is unidentified.

A sample-barcoded 5' primer and a J-beta primer mix were used in a second PCR of roughly 6 to 11 cycles. All cDNA molecules were each tagged by a template-switch adaptor with 12 random nucleotides. TCRdb recomputed calls from the 5' RACE reads with MiXCR, one row per CDR3 protein. The sample holds roughly 1,800,000 distinct CDR3 sequences, roughly 52% seen once. Isolated PBMCs totaled at least 6.5 million in each sample. The chain is built from TRBV9 and TRBJ2-7, with D possibly matching TRBD2 (6 bases). Sequencing input: blood. This TCR was recovered from a woman aged 40 to 50 in good health. The CDR3 here is CASAPTGTAYEQYF. CDR3 DNA sequence: TGTGCCAGCGCCCCTACCGGGACTGCCTACGAGCAGTACTTC.